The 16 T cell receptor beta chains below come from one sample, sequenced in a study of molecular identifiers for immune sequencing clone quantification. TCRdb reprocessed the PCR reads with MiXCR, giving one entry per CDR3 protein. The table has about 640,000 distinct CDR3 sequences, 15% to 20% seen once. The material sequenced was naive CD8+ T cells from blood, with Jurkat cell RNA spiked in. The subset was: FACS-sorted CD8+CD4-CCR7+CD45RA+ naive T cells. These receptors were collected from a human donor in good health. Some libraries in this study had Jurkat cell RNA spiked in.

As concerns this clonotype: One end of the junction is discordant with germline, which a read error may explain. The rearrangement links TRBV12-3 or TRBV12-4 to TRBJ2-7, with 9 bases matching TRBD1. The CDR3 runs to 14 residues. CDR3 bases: TGTGCCAGCAGTTTAGGGACAGGGGACTACGAGCGGTACTTC. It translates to CASSLGTGDYERYF.

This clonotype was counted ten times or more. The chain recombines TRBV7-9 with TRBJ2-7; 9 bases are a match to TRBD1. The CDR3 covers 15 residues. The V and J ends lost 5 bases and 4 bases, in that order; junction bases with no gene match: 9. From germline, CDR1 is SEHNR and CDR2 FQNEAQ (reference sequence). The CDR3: CASSPPGQGVYEQYF. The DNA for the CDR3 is TGTGCCAGCAGCCCTCCGGGACAGGGAGTTTACGAGCAGTACTTC.

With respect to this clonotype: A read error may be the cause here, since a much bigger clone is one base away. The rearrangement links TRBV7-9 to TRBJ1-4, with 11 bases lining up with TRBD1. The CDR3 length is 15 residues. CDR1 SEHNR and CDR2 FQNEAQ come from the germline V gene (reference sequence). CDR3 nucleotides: TGTGCCGGCAGCTCCCAGAGGACAGGGGGCGAAAAACTGTTTTTT. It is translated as CAGSSQRTGGEKLFF.

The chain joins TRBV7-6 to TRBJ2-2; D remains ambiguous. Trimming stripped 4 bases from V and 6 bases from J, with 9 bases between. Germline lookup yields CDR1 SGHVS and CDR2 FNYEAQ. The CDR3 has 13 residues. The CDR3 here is CASSSIQPGELFF. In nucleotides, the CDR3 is TGTGCCAGCAGCTCGATACAACCCGGGGAGCTGTTTTTT.

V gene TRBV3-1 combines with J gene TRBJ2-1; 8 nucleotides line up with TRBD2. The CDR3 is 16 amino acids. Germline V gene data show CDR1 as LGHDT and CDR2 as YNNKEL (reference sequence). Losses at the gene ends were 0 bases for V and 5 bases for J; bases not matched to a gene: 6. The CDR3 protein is CASSQDLSGGDNEQFF. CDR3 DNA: TGTGCCAGCAGCCAAGATCTCAGCGGGGGAGACAATGAGCAGTTCTTC.

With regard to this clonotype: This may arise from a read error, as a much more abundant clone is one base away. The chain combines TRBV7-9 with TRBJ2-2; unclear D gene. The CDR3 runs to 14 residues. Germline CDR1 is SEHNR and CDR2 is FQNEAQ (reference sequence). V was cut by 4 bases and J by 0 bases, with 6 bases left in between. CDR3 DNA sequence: TGTGCCAGCAGCTCCTCATCGAACACCGGGGAGCTGTTTTTT. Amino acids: CASSSSSNTGELFF.

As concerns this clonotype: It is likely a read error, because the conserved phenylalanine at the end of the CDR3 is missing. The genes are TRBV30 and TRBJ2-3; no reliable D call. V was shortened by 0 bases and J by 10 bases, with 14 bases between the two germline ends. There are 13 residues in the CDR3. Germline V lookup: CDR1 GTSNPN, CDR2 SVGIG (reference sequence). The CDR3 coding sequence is TGTGCCTGGAGTGTAGATGGTAGAGGTCCGCAGTATTCT. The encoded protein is CAWSVDGRGPQYS.

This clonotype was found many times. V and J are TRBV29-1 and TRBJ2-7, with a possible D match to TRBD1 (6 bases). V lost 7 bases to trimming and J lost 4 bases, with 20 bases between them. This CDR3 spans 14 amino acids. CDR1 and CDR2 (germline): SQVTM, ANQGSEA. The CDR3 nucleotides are TGCAGCGCCCTTACCCCGGACAGCGGTTACGAGCAGTACTTC. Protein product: CSALTPDSGYEQYF.

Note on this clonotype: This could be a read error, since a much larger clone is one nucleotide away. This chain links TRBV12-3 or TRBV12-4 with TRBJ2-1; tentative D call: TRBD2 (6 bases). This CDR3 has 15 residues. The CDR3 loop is CASSLAPLAYNEQLF. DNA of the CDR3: TGTGCCAGCAGTTTAGCGCCTCTAGCGTACAATGAGCAGCTCTTC.

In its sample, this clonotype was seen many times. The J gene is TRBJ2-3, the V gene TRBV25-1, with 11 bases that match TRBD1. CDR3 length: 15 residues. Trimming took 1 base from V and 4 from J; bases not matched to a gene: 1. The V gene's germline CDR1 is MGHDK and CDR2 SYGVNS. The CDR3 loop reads CASSEWGQGADTQYF. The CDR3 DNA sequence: TGTGCCAGCAGTGAATGGGGACAGGGGGCAGATACGCAGTATTTT.

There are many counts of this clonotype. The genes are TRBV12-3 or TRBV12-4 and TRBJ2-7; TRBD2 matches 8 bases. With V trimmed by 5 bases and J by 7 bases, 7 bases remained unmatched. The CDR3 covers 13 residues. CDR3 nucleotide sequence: TGTGCCAGCAGTACGGGACTAGAGGAAGAGCAGTACTTC. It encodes CASSTGLEEEQYF.

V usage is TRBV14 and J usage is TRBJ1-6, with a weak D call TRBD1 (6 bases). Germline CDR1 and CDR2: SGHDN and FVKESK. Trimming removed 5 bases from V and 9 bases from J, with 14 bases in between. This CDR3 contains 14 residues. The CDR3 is CASSFTGTISPLHF. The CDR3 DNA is TGTGCCAGCAGCTTCACAGGGACAATTTCACCCCTCCACTTT.

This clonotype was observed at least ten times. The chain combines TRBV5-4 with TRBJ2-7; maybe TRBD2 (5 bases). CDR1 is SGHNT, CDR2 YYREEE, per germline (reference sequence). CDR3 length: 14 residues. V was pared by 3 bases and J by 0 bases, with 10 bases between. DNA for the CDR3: TGTGCCAGCAGCTCCGGACTCAGCTCCTACGAGCAGTACTTC. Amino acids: CASSSGLSSYEQYF.

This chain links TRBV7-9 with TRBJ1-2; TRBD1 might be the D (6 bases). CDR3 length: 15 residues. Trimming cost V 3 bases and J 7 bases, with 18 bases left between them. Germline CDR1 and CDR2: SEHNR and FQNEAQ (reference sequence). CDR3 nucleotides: TGTGCCAGCAGCTTCACCGGGACACGAATGAGTGGCTACACCTTC. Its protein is CASSFTGTRMSGYTF.

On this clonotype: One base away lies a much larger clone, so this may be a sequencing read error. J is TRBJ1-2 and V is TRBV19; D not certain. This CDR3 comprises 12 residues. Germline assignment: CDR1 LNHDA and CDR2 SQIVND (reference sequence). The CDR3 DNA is TGTACCAGTAGCCCTTCACGAACCCACTACACCTTC. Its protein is CTSSPSRTHYTF.

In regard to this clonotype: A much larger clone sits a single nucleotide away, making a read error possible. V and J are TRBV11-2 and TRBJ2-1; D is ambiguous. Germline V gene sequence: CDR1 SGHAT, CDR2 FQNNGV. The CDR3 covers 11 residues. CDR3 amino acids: CASSISSEQLF. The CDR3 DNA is TGTGCCAGCAGCATCTCTAGTGAGCAGCTCTTC.